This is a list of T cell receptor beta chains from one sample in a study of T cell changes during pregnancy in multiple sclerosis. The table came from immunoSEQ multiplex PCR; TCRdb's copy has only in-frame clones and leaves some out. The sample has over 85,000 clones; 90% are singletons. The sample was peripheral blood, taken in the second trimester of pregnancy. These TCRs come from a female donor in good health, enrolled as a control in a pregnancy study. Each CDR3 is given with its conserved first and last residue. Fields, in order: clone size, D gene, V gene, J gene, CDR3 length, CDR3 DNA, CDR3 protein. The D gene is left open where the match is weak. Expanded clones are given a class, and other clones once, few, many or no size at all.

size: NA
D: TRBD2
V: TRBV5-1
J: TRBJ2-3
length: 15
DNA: TGCGCCAGCAGCTCAATTCAGCGGGGGGGAGATACGCAGTATTTT
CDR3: CASSSIQRGGDTQYF

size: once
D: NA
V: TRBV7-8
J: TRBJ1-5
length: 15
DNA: TGTGCCAGCAGCTTACTACCTAATAGCAATCAGCCCCAGCATTTT
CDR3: CASSLLPNSNQPQHF

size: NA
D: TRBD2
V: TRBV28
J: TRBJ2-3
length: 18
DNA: TGTGCCAGCAGTCCCATTCTAGCGGGAGCCACTGGCACAGATACGCAGTATTTT
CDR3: CASSPILAGATGTDTQYF

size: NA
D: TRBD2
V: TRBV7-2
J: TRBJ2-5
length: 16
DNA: TGTGCCAGCAGCTTAAGAACTAGCGGGGGGGCCGAGACCCAGTACTTC
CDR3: CASSLRTSGGAETQYF

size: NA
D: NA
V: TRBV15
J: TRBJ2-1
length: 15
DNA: TGTGCCACCAGCAGGCCAGGGTCTTCCGAGAATGAGCAGTTCTTC
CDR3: CATSRPGSSENEQFF

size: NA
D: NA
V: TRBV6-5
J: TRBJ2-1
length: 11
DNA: TGTGCCAGCAGTTACGGAGTAGAGCAGTTCTTC
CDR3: CASSYGVEQFF

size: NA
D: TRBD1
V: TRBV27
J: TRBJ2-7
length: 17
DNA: TGTGCCAGCAGTTTATCTGGTTACCGGGACAGGCTCTACGAGCAGTACTTC
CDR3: CASSLSGYRDRLYEQYF

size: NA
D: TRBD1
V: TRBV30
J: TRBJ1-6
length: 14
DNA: TGTGCCTGGAACAGGGGCTCGGATAATTCACCCCTCCACTTT
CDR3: CAWNRGSDNSPLHF

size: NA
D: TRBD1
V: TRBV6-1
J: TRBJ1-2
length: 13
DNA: TGTGCCAACTCCGACAGGGCGTTCTATGGCTACACCTTC
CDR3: CANSDRAFYGYTF

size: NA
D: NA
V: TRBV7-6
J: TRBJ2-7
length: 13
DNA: TGTGCCAGCAGCTTGGCTAGCGAGGACGAGCAGTACTTC
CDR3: CASSLASEDEQYF

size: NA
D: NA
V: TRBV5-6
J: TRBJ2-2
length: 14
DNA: TGTGCCAGCAGCTTGGTAGTGAACACCGGGGAGCTGTTTTTT
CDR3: CASSLVVNTGELFF

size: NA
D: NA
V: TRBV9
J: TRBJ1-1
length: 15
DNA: TGTGCCAGCAGCGTAGTCGGAGGGGCCGGTTATGAAGCTTTCTTT
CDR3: CASSVVGGAGYEAFF

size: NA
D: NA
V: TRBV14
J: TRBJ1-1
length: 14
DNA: TGTGCCAGCAGCCAAGATTTCCGGAACACTGAAGCTTTCTTT
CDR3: CASSQDFRNTEAFF

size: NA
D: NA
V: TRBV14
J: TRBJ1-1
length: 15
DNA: TGTGCCAGCAGCCAATACGGGGGGCAAGGCACTGAAGCTTTCTTT
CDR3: CASSQYGGQGTEAFF